The 17 T cell receptor beta chains given below trace back to one sample, sequenced in a study of blood T cell repertoires in COVID-19. Using immunoSEQ multiplex PCR, the repertoire was profiled, and TCRdb retains in-frame clones only, with some absent. Of 280,000 or so clones listed, 70% to 90% are singletons. The specimen was peripheral blood. These TCRs come from a man aged 18-30 years with active or convalescent COVID-19.

This rearrangement joins TRBV28 to TRBJ2-5; TRBD1 matches at 8 bases. The junction had 8 bases not matched to a gene; V was cut back by 2 bases and J by 6 bases. Germline V gene sequence: CDR1 MDHEN, CDR2 SYDVKM. The CDR3 is 15 amino acids. CDR3 bases: TGTGCCAGCAGTTTACGAGGACAGGGCGGACAGACCCAGTACTTC. It specifies CASSLRGQGGQTQYF.

This clone turned up a few times. The chain combines TRBV2 with TRBJ2-1, with TRBD2 identical over 7 bases. This CDR3 comprises 13 residues. The ends lost 7 bases at V and 8 bases at J; junction bases unmatched: 8. Germline V gene data show CDR1 as SNHLY and CDR2 as FYNNEI. This chain's CDR3 is CASTWGGVDEQFF. The CDR3 DNA follows: TGTGCCAGCACTTGGGGGGGAGTCGATGAGCAGTTCTTC.

The chain couples TRBV2 to TRBJ2-7, with 13 bases lining up with TRBD2. This CDR3 has 15 amino acids. With V trimmed by 6 bases and J by 5 bases, 7 bases remained unmatched. CDR1 SNHLY and CDR2 FYNNEI come from the germline V gene. CDR3 DNA sequence: TGTGCCAGCAGGAAACTAGCGGGGGGGCAGAACGAGCAGTACTTC. Protein sequence: CASRKLAGGQNEQYF.

This clone was seen once. The chain carries TRBV12-3 or TRBV12-4 and TRBJ1-1; D may be TRBD1 (5 bases). Deletions cut 4 bases from V and 5 bases from J, with 11 bases between. The CDR3 extends over 13 amino acids. In DNA, the CDR3 is TGTGCCAGCAGTTGGGGCCCTGGGACTGAAGCTTTCTTT. Translated: CASSWGPGTEAFF.

The rearrangement joins TRBV27 to TRBJ2-1, with TRBD2 identical over 11 bases. J gave up 4 bases and V 3 bases, and 5 bases lay outside the gene matches. The CDR3 contains 16 residues. From germline, CDR1 is MNHEY and CDR2 SMNVEV (reference sequence). The CDR3 nucleotides are TGTGCCAGCAGTTTGGCCGGGACTAGCGGTTACAATGAGCAGTTCTTC. Amino acid sequence: CASSLAGTSGYNEQFF.

The chain employs TRBV7-9 and TRBJ1-1, with D unresolved. Germline values: CDR1 SEHNR, CDR2 FQNEAQ (reference sequence). CDR3 length: 12 amino acids. The V and J ends lost 5 bases and 8 bases respectively, with 12 bases between them. CDR3 in DNA: TGTGCCAGCAGCCGGCAGGCTTGGGAAGCTTTCTTT. This encodes CASSRQAWEAFF. Filled out from reference TRBV7-9 and TRBJ1-1, the complete variable domain reads DTGVSQNPRHKITKRGQNVTFRCDPISEHNRLYWYRQTLGQGPEFLTYFQNEAQLEKSRLLSDRFSAERPKGSFSTLEIQRTEQGDSAMYLCASSRQAWEAFFGQGTRLTVV.

The chain employs TRBV28 and TRBJ2-6; D is possibly TRBD1 (5 bases). The CDR3 spans 17 residues. Germline CDR1 is MDHEN and CDR2 is SYDVKM. Trimming stripped 1 base from V and 0 bases from J, with 10 bases between. CDR3 bases: TGTGCCAGCAGTTTATCGGCAGGGTTCTCTGGGGCCAACGTCCTGACTTTC. This gives the protein CASSLSAGFSGANVLTF.

The rearrangement joins TRBV10-1 to TRBJ2-4, with a weak D call TRBD1 (5 bases). Trimming shortened V by 5 bases and J by 7 bases, and 15 bases separated the two germline ends. The CDR3 sequence is 14 residues long. Germline CDR1 is WNHNN and CDR2 is SYGVQD (reference sequence). The chain's CDR3 is CASSFKGLENIQYF. The CDR3 DNA follows: TGCGCCAGCAGTTTTAAGGGGTTGGAGAACATTCAGTACTTC.

The CDR3 coding sequence is TGTGCCAGTAGTATTGGGCCAGATTCACCCCTCCACTTT. Its translation: CASSIGPDSPLHF. V is TRBV19 and J is TRBJ1-6; no clear D. V lost 3 bases to trimming and J lost 8 bases, with 8 bases between them. The germline CDR1 and CDR2 sequences are LNHDA and SQIVND (reference sequence). The CDR3 runs 13 residues.

In DNA, the CDR3 is TGTGCCAGCAGCTTAGGCCAGACTAGTACCTCCTACGAGCAGTACTTC. Translating it yields CASSLGQTSTSYEQYF. This chain links TRBV13 with TRBJ2-7; possibly TRBD2 for D (6 bases). This CDR3 contains 16 residues. CDR1 is PRHDT, CDR2 FYEKMQ, per germline (reference sequence). Trimming took 0 bases from V and 0 from J, leaving 12 bases between them.

The chain combines TRBV29-1 with TRBJ1-2, with 8 bases that match TRBD1. The CDR3 runs to 14 residues. Looked up from germline, CDR1 is SQVTM and CDR2 is ANQGSEA. V shed 4 bases, J shed 2 bases, and the junction held 6 bases outside the gene matches. CDR3 sequence reads: CSVGGAGGNYGYTF. The CDR3 DNA is TGCAGCGTTGGAGGGGCAGGGGGCAACTATGGCTACACCTTC. The complete variable domain, with remaining parts taken from reference TRBV29-1 and TRBJ1-2, reads SAVISQKPSRDICQRGTSLTIQCQVDSQVTMMFWYRQQPGQSLTLIATANQGSEATYESGFVIDKFPISRPNLTFSTLTVSNMSPEDSSIYLCSVGGAGGNYGYTFGSGTRLTVV.

The chain has TRBV7-2 and TRBJ2-5; D is unclear. Trimming removed 4 bases from V and 3 bases from J, with 18 bases in between. This CDR3 is built from 16 residues. Germline CDR1 is SGHTA and CDR2 is FQGNSA. The CDR3 is CASSSLVARIEETQYF. CDR3 sequence (DNA): TGTGCCAGCAGCTCCCTGGTCGCCAGAATTGAAGAGACCCAGTACTTC.

The J gene is TRBJ2-3, the V gene TRBV2; TRBD2 matches at 7 bases. V trimming: 5 bases; J trimming: 4 bases; junction bases outside the gene matches: 6. In germline, CDR1 is SNHLY, CDR2 FYNNEI. This CDR3 comprises 14 residues. The CDR3 spells CASSPYLAADTQYF. CDR3 nucleotides: TGTGCCAGCAGTCCGTACCTAGCGGCAGATACGCAGTATTTT.

The rearrangement uses TRBV7-9 and TRBJ1-5, with 9 bases that match TRBD1. V was pared by 5 bases and J by 5 bases, with 4 bases of the junction left unmatched. CDR1 is SEHNR and CDR2 is FQNEAQ in the germline V gene (reference sequence). The CDR3 loop spans 14 amino acids. In DNA, the CDR3 is TGTGCCAGCAGCGCCAGACAGGGGGATCAGCCCCAGCATTTT. Protein product: CASSARQGDQPQHF.

The gene calls are TRBV11-2 and TRBJ2-7, with 8 bases that match TRBD1. The germline CDR1 and CDR2 sequences are SGHAT and FQNNGV. This CDR3 comprises 16 residues. V lost 5 bases and J lost 3; bases outside the gene matches: 12. Written as DNA, the CDR3 is TGTGCCAGCAGCGTATCTCGGGGACAGGAAAACTACGAGCAGTACTTC. Protein sequence: CASSVSRGQENYEQYF.

Only a few counts were recorded for this clone. V gene TRBV18 combines with J gene TRBJ1-4; D ambiguous. Trimming removed 5 bases from V and 0 bases from J, with 10 bases in between. CDR1 is KGHSH, CDR2 LQKENI, per germline. The CDR3 spans 15 residues. The CDR3 protein is CASSSEGATNEKLFF. DNA for the CDR3: TGTGCCAGCTCATCCGAAGGAGCAACTAATGAAAAACTGTTTTTT.

CDR3 in amino acids: CASSLGYSSTNEKLFF. CDR3 DNA sequence: TGCGCCAGCAGCTTGGGGTACTCATCAACTAATGAAAAACTGTTTTTT. The genes are TRBV5-1 and TRBJ1-4; D remains unclear. V lost 0 bases to trimming and J lost 0 bases, with 9 bases between them. The CDR3 totals 16 residues. Germline lookup yields CDR1 SGHRS and CDR2 YFSETQ.